This T cell receptor beta chain comes out of a study of cytomegalovirus exposure and HLA in healthy donors. As for the study in general: Unique TCRs numbering roughly 80 million, obtained from HLA-typed donors, made up an early data release.

The CDR3 length is 18 residues. The V gene lost 4 bases and the J gene lost 3 bases, with 24 bases spanning the gap. Germline-derived CDR1 and CDR2 are SGHTA and FQGNSA. The PCR employed 60 Vbeta primers together with 13 Jbeta primers. This table comes from immunoSEQ multiplex PCR, and its TCRdb copy is limited to in-frame clones, with some not included. The sample records under 200,000 clones, approximately 80% being singletons. The specimen was PBMCs. This TCR was recovered from a woman aged 18-29 years in good health and CMV-seronegative. The chain uses TRBV7-2 and TRBJ2-5; D perhaps matches TRBD1 (6 bases). CDR3 loop: CASSSRPQTARGKETQYF. DNA of the CDR3: TGTGCCAGCAGCTCACGACCTCAAACCGCCAGGGGTAAAGAGACCCAGTACTTC. Based on the CDR3 plus reference TRBV7-2 and TRBJ2-5, the full variable domain is GAGVSQSPSNKVTEKGKDVELRCDPISGHTALYWYRQSLGQGLEFLIYFQGNSAPDKSGLPSDRFSAERTGGSVSTLTIQRTQQEDSAVYLCASSSRPQTARGKETQYFGPGTRLLVL.